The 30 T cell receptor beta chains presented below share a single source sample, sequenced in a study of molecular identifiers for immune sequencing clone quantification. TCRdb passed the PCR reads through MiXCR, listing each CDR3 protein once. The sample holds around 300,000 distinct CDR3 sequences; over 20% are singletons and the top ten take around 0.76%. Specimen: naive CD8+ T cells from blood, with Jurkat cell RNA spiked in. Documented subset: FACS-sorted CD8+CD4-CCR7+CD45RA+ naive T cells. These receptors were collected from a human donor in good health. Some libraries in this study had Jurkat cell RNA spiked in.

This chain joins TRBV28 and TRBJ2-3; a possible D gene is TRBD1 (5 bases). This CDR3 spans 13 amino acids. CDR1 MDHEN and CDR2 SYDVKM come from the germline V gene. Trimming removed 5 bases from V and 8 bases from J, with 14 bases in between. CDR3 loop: CASSPSGSVTQYF. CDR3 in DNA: TGTGCCAGCAGTCCCTCAGGGTCAGTTACGCAGTATTTT. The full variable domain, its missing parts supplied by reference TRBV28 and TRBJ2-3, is DVKVTQSSRYLVKRTGEKVFLECVQDMDHENMFWYRQDPGLGLRLIYFSYDVKMKEKGDIPEGYSVSREKKERFSLILESASTNQTSMYLCASSPSGSVTQYFGPGTRLTVL.

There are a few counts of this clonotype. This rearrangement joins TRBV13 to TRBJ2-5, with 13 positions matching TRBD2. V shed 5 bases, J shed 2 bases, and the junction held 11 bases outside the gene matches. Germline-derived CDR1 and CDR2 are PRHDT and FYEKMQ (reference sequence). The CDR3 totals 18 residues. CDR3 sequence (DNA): TGTGCCAGCAGCCCAATAATGGAACTAGCGGGGGGGCAAGAGACCCAGTACTTC. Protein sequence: CASSPIMELAGGQETQYF.

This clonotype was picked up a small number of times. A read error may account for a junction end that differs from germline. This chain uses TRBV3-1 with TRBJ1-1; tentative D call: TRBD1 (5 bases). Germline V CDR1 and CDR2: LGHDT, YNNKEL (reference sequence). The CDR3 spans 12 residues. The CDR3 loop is CARSLGGTEAFF. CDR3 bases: TGTGCCCGCAGCCTGGGGGGGACTGAAGCTTTCTTT.

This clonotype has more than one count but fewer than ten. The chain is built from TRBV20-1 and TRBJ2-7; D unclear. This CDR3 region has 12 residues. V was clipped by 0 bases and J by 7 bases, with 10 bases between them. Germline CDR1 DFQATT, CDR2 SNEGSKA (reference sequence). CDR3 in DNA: TGCAGTGCTAGAGATATTTGGAGTGAGCAGTACTTC. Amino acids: CSARDIWSEQYF.

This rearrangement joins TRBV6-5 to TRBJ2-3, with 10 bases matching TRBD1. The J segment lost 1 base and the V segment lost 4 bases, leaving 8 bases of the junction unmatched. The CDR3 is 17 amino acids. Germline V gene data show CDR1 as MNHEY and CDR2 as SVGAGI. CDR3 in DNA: TGTGCCAGCAGTTTTCGGACAGGGGGAGTGGGCACAGATACGCAGTATTTT. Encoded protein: CASSFRTGGVGTDTQYF.

The CDR3: CASSTRTGSYEQYF. CDR3 bases: TGTGCCAGCAGCACAAGGACTGGCTCCTACGAGCAGTACTTC. The chain recombines TRBV5-3 with TRBJ2-7; D may be TRBD2 (5 bases). TRBV5-3 belongs to the ORF category, with a function that is uncertain. Trimming took off 8 bases at V and 0 bases at J, with 15 bases between the two ends. The CDR3 totals 14 residues.

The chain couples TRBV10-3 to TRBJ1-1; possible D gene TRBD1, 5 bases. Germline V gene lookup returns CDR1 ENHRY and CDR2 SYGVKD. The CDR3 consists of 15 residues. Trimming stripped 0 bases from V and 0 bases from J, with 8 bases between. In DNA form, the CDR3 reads TGTGCCATCAGTGAGTCCGGGGGGATGAACACTGAAGCTTTCTTT. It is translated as CAISESGGMNTEAFF.

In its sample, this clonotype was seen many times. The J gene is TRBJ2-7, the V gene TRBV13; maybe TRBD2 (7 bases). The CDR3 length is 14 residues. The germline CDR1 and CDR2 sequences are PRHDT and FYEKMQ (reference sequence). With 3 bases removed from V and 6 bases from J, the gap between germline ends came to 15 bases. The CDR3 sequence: CASSFEGGAPEQYF. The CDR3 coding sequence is TGTGCCAGCAGCTTCGAAGGGGGGGCCCCCGAGCAGTACTTC.

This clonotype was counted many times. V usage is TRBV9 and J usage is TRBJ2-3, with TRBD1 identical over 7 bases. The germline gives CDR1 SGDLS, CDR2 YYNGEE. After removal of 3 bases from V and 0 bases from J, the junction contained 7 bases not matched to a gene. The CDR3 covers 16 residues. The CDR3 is CASSDGQVASTDTQYF. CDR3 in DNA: TGTGCCAGCAGCGACGGACAGGTAGCTAGCACAGATACGCAGTATTTT.

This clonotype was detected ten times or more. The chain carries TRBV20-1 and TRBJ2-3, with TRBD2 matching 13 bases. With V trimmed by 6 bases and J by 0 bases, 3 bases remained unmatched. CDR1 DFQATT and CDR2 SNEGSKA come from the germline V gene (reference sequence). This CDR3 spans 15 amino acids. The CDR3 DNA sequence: TGCAGTGCCGGGACTAGCGGGACTAGCACAGATACGCAGTATTTT. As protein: CSAGTSGTSTDTQYF.

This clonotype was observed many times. The CDR3 is CASSSRDSRTGELFF. In DNA form, the CDR3 reads TGTGCCAGCAGCTCCCGGGACAGCAGAACCGGGGAGCTGTTTTTT. The chain combines TRBV7-9 with TRBJ2-2; 7 nucleotides line up with TRBD1. The germline gives CDR1 SEHNR, CDR2 FQNEAQ (reference sequence). The CDR3 sequence is 15 residues long. The V and J ends lost 4 bases and 5 bases, in that order; junction bases with no gene match: 7.

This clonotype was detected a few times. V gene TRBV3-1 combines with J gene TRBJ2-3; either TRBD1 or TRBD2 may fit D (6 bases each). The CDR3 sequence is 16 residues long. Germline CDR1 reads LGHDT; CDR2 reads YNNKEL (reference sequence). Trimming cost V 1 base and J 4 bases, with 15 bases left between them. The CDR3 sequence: CASSQVTGAPADTQYF. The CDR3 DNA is TGTGCCAGCAGCCAAGTAACGGGGGCTCCGGCAGATACGCAGTATTTT.

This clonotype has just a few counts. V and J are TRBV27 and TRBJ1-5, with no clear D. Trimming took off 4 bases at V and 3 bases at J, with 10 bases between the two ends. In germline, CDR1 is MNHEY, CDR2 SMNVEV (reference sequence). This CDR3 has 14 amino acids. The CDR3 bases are TGTGCCAGCAGTTCCTCTGAACACAATCAGCCCCAGCATTTT. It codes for CASSSSEHNQPQHF.

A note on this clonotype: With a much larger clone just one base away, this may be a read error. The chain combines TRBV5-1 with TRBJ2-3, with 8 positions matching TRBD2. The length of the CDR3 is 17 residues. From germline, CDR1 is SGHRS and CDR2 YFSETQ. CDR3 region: CASSLAVSRLAIDAQYF. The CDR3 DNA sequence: TGCGCCAGCAGCTTGGCGGTCTCCAGACTAGCGATAGATGCGCAGTATTTT.

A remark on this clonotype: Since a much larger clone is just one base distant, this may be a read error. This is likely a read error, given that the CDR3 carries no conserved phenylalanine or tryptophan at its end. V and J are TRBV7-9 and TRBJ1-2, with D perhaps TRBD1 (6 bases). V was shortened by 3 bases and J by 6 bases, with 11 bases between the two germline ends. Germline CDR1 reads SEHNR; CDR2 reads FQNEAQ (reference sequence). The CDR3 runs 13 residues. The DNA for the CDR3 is TGTGCCAGCAGCTTTGTCAGGGGCGATGGCTACACCCTC. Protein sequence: CASSFVRGDGYTL.

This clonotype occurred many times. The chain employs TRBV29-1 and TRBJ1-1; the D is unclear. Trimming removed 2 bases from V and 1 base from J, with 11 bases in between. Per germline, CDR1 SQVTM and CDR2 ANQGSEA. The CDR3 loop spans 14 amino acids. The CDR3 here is CSVETGSENTEAFF. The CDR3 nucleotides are TGCAGCGTTGAAACCGGGTCTGAGAACACTGAAGCTTTCTTT.

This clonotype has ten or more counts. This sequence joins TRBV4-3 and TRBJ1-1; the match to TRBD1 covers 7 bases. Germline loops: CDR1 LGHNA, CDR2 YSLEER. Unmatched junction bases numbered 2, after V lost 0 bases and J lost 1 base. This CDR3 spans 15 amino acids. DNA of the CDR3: TGCGCCAGCAGCCAAGATAGGACAGGGAACACTGAAGCTTTCTTT. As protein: CASSQDRTGNTEAFF.

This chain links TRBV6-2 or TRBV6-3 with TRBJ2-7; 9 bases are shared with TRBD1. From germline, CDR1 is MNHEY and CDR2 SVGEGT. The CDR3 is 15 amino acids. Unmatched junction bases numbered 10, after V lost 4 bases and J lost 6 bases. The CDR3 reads CASSSPGQGFPEQYF. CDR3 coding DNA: TGTGCCAGCAGTTCTCCGGGACAGGGATTTCCCGAGCAGTACTTC.

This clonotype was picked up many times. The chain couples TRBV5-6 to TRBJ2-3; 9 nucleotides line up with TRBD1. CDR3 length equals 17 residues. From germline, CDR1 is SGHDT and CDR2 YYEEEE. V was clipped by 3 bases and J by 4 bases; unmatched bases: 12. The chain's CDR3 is CASSSPQIQGASDTQYF. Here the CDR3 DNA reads TGTGCCAGCAGCTCCCCACAGATACAGGGGGCCTCAGATACGCAGTATTTT.

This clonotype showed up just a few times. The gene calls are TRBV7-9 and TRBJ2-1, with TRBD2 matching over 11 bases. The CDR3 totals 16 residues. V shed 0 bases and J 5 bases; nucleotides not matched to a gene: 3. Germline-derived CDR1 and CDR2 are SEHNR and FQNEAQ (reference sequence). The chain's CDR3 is CASSLAPLAGDNEQFF. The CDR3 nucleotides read TGTGCCAGCAGCTTAGCGCCACTAGCGGGAGACAATGAGCAGTTCTTC.

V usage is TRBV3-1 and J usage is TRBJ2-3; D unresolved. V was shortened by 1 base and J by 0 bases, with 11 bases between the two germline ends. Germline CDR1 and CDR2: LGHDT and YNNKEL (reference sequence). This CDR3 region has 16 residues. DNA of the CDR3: TGTGCCAGCAGCCAAGGAGTCAGAAGTAGCACAGATACGCAGTATTTT. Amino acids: CASSQGVRSSTDTQYF.

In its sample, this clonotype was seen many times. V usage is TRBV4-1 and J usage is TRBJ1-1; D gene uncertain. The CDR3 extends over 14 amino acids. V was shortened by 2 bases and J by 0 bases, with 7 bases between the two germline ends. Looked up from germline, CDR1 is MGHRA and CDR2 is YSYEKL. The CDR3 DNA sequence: TGCGCCAGCAGCCAACAGTCTTTGAACACTGAAGCTTTCTTT. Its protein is CASSQQSLNTEAFF.

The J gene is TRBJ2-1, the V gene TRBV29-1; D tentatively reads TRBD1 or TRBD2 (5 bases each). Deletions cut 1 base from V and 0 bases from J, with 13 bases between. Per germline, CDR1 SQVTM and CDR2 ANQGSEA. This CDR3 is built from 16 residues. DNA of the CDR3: TGCAGCGTTGAAGGTCATCCGGGGCGCTCCTACAATGAGCAGTTCTTC. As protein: CSVEGHPGRSYNEQFF.

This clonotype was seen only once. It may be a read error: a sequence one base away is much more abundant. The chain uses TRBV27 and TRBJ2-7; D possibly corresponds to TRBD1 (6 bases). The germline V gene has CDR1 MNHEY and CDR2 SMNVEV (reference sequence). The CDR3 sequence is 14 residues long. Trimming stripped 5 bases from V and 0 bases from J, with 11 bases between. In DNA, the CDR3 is TGTGCCAGCAGTGTCCGGGACAACTCCTACGAGCAGTACTTC. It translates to CASSVRDNSYEQYF.

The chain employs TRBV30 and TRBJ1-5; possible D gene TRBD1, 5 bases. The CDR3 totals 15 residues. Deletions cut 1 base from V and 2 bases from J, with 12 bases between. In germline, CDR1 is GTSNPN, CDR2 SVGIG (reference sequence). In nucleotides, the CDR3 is TGTGCCTGGAGTGAAGAATGGGGCGGCAATCAGCCCCAGCATTTT. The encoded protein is CAWSEEWGGNQPQHF.

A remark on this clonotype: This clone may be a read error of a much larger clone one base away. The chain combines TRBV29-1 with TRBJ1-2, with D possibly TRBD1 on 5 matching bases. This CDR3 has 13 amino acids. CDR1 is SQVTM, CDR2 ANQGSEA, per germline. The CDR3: CSAEGVYDYGYTF. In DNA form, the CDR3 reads TGCAGCGCTGAAGGGGTATATGACTATGGCTACACCTTC. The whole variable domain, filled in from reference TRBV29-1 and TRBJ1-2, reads SAVISQKPSRDICQRGTSLTIQCQVDSQVTMMFWYRQQPGQSLTLIATANQGSEATYESGFVIDKFPISRPNLTFSTLTVSNMSPEDSSIYLCSAEGVYDYGYTFGSGTRLTVV.

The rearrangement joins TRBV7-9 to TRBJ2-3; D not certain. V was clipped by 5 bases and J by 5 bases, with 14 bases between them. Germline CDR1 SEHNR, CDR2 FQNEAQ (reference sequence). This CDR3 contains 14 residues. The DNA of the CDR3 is TGTGCCAGCAGCCCAGGACCTATCAAAGATACGCAGTATTTT. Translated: CASSPGPIKDTQYF.

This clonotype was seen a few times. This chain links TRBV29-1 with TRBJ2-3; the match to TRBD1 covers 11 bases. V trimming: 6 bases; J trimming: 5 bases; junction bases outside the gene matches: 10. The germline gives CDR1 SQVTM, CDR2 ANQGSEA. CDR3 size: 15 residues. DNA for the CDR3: TGCAGCGTCATGAGATCGGGACAGGGGGTAGATACGCAGTATTTT. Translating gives CSVMRSGQGVDTQYF.

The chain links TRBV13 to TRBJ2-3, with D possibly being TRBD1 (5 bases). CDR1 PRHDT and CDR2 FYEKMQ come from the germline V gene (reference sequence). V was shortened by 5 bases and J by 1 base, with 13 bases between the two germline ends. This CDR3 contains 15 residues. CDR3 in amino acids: CASSARVGGTDTQYF. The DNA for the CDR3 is TGTGCCAGCAGCGCACGGGTAGGGGGCACAGATACGCAGTATTTT.

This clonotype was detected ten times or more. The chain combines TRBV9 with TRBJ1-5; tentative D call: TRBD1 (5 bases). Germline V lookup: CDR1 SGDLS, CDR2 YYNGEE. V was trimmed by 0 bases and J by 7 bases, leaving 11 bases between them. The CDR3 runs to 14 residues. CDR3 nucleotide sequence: TGTGCCAGCAGCGTAGGCAGGGCTGGGCAGCCCCAGCATTTT. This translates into CASSVGRAGQPQHF.